A selection of T cell receptor beta chains follows, all from one sample in a study of cytomegalovirus exposure and HLA in healthy donors. Generated by immunoSEQ multiplex PCR, the TCRdb table keeps only in-frame clones and is missing some. Among fewer than 250,000 clones listed, around four fifths were seen once. Sequenced material: PBMCs. The receptors stem from a woman between 45 and 60 years old in good health and CMV-seropositive. The CDR3 runs from the conserved cysteine through the conserved F or W. Fields, in order: J gene, V gene, D gene, clone size, CDR3 DNA, CDR3 protein. A D gene is named only where the DNA matches it firmly. Where a row states a size, it is once, few, many or the class of an expanded clone; other rows omit it.

J: TRBJ1-6
V: TRBV9
D: .
size: .
DNA: TGTGCCAGCAGCGCTGGGGGCGGAGGATCCTATAATTCACCCCTCCACTTT
CDR3: CASSAGGGGSYNSPLHF

J: TRBJ1-2
V: TRBV5-1
D: TRBD1
size: .
DNA: TGCGCCAGCAGCTTAGGACAGGGCGGCTACACCTTC
CDR3: CASSLGQGGYTF

J: TRBJ2-3
V: TRBV4-1
D: TRBD2
size: once
DNA: TGCGCCAGCAGCCTTACGAGGAGCGGGGCCGCGACAGATACGCAGTATTTT
CDR3: CASSLTRSGAATDTQYF

J: TRBJ1-5
V: TRBV7-9
D: .
size: .
DNA: TGTGCCAGCAGCTTAGGATCGGGACACCCCAAGGGTCAGCCCCAGCATTTT
CDR3: CASSLGSGHPKGQPQHF

J: TRBJ2-2
V: TRBV4-2
D: .
size: .
DNA: TGTGCCAGCAGCCAAGAAGGGGGGGTAAACACCGGGGAGCTGTTTTTT
CDR3: CASSQEGGVNTGELFF

J: TRBJ2-2
V: TRBV5-6
D: .
size: .
DNA: TGTGCCAGCAGCTTGTGGGGGGGGCCGAACACCGGGGAGCTGTTTTTT
CDR3: CASSLWGGPNTGELFF

J: TRBJ1-4
V: TRBV19
D: TRBD1
size: .
DNA: TGTGCCACCGACACAGGGGGAACGACTAATGAAAAACTGTTTTTT
CDR3: CATDTGGTTNEKLFF

J: TRBJ2-7
V: TRBV5-1
D: TRBD1
size: .
DNA: TGCGCCAGCAGCTTGGAGGTAGGGGGCGGGTACGAGCAGTACTTC
CDR3: CASSLEVGGGYEQYF

J: TRBJ1-1
V: TRBV9
D: TRBD1
size: .
DNA: TGTGCCAGCAGCACTCGGACAGGGGGGGGCACTGAAGCTTTCTTT
CDR3: CASSTRTGGGTEAFF

J: TRBJ1-2
V: TRBV6-1
D: .
size: few
DNA: TGTGCCAGCCTGAAACAGGGCTGGAACTATGGCTACACCTTC
CDR3: CASLKQGWNYGYTF

J: TRBJ1-1
V: TRBV6-5
D: TRBD1
size: .
DNA: TGTGCCAGCAGTTTACAAACAGGGGTGACTGAAGCTTTCTTT
CDR3: CASSLQTGVTEAFF

J: TRBJ1-2
V: TRBV15
D: .
size: .
DNA: TGTGCCACCAGCAGAGATAGTGTTCGGGGGAGCGCCTATGGCTACACCTTC
CDR3: CATSRDSVRGSAYGYTF

J: TRBJ2-5
V: TRBV4-3
D: TRBD1
size: .
DNA: TGCGCCAGCGGCCGGGGACTCTACAGGGGGGAAGAGACCCAGTACTTC
CDR3: CASGRGLYRGEETQYF

J: TRBJ1-2
V: TRBV6-5
D: TRBD1
size: .
DNA: TGTGCCAGCAGACCCGGGACAGGGGGCGGCTATGGCTACACCTTC
CDR3: CASRPGTGGGYGYTF

J: TRBJ2-5
V: TRBV19
D: .
size: few
DNA: TGTGCCAGTAGGGGATTGCAGGGGCCAGGGGAGACCCAGTACTTC
CDR3: CASRGLQGPGETQYF

J: TRBJ1-1
V: TRBV10-1
D: .
size: .
DNA: TGCGCCAGCTACCACATCCTGGGACTCATAAACACTGAAGCTTTCTTT
CDR3: CASYHILGLINTEAFF

J: TRBJ2-2
V: TRBV7-9
D: .
size: .
DNA: TGTGCCAGCATCGCGACAGGCGGCACCGGGGAGCTGTTTTTT
CDR3: CASIATGGTGELFF

J: TRBJ2-1
V: TRBV11-2
D: .
size: .
DNA: TGTGCCAGCAGCTTAGAGGAGGAGCAGTTCTTC
CDR3: CASSLEEEQFF

J: TRBJ2-7
V: TRBV9
D: TRBD2
size: .
DNA: TGTGCCAGCAGCGTACGGGGGGGGCCCTCCTACGAGCAGTACTTC
CDR3: CASSVRGGPSYEQYF

J: TRBJ2-5
V: TRBV5-6
D: .
size: .
DNA: TGTGCCAGCAGCCCTAGGGAGGACTTGTACCAAGAGACCCAGTACTTC
CDR3: CASSPREDLYQETQYF

J: TRBJ1-4
V: TRBV30
D: TRBD1
size: .
DNA: TGTGCCTGGAGTGTACAGGGGGCGGGTAATGAAAAACTGTTTTTT
CDR3: CAWSVQGAGNEKLFF

J: TRBJ1-5
V: TRBV28
D: .
size: .
DNA: TGTGCCAGCAGTTTCCCCCGGTTCGAGCCCCAGCATTTT
CDR3: CASSFPRFEPQHF

J: TRBJ2-2
V: TRBV6-5
D: TRBD2
size: .
DNA: TGTGCCAGCAGTTACATCGGGGGGGCCCTCGGGGAGCTGTTTTTT
CDR3: CASSYIGGALGELFF

J: TRBJ1-5
V: TRBV12-5
D: .
size: few
DNA: TGTGCTAGTGGTTTTCTACAGGGAAATCAGCCCCAGCATTTT
CDR3: CASGFLQGNQPQHF

J: TRBJ1-1
V: TRBV5-1
D: .
size: .
DNA: TGCGCCAGCGGCCCCTGGGTTGGGGGGAATGAAGCTTTCTTT
CDR3: CASGPWVGGNEAFF

J: TRBJ2-1
V: TRBV7-2
D: TRBD1
size: .
DNA: TGTGCCAGCAGCCCACAGGGGGGTGACAATGAGCAGTTCTTC
CDR3: CASSPQGGDNEQFF

J: TRBJ1-1
V: TRBV29-1
D: .
size: .
DNA: TGCAGCGTAGCGAACACTGAAGCTTTCTTT
CDR3: CSVANTEAFF

J: TRBJ2-3
V: TRBV19
D: TRBD2
size: .
DNA: TGTGCCAGTAGTAGGGAGGGAGACAGCACAGATACGCAGTATTTT
CDR3: CASSREGDSTDTQYF

J: TRBJ2-7
V: TRBV6-1
D: .
size: few
DNA: TGTGCCAGCAGTGAAGACCAGGCAGGCTACGAGCAGTACTTC
CDR3: CASSEDQAGYEQYF

J: TRBJ2-5
V: TRBV7-9
D: .
size: .
DNA: TGTGCCAGCAGCCCTCTCGGGGGTGGGGAGACCCAGTACTTC
CDR3: CASSPLGGGETQYF

J: TRBJ1-1
V: TRBV6-1
D: .
size: once
DNA: TGTGCCAGCAGTGAAGTAGGAGGCGCAGAAGCTTTCTTT
CDR3: CASSEVGGAEAFF

J: TRBJ2-4
V: TRBV18
D: .
size: .
DNA: TGTGCCAGCTCACCAATGGCAGAGGACATTCAGTACTTC
CDR3: CASSPMAEDIQYF

J: TRBJ2-7
V: TRBV30
D: .
size: .
DNA: TGTGCCTGGAGCCCGCTAGGGAGCGAGTACGAGCAGTACTTC
CDR3: CAWSPLGSEYEQYF

J: TRBJ1-1
V: TRBV5-1
D: TRBD1
size: .
DNA: TGCGCCAGCAGCTTCAACAGGGGGATGGTCGGAACTGAAGCTTTCTTT
CDR3: CASSFNRGMVGTEAFF

J: TRBJ1-2
V: TRBV18
D: TRBD1
size: .
DNA: TGTGCCAGCTCACCACCCGGGACAGTAAACTATGGCTACACCTTC
CDR3: CASSPPGTVNYGYTF

J: TRBJ2-7
V: TRBV9
D: TRBD2
size: .
DNA: TGTGCCAGCACCCCTGCTAGCGGGGGGACCTACGAGCAGTACTTC
CDR3: CASTPASGGTYEQYF

J: TRBJ1-2
V: TRBV5-5
D: .
size: .
DNA: TGTGCCAGCAGCTTGCCAGGGAACAACTATGGCTACACCTTC
CDR3: CASSLPGNNYGYTF